The T cell receptor (beta chain) under discussion was sequenced for a study of long-term antiretroviral therapy in people with HIV. Study-level information: The oldest samples precede the 2015 immediate-ART recommendation by about a decade. General observations from the study: Dominance of pre-ART expanded clones persisted, fluctuating and often declining after ART.

Researchers secured at least one pre-ART and at least two post-ART PBMC samples from each donor. Run at survey level, the immunoSEQ assay was version v3.0. TCRdb's table, derived via immunoSEQ multiplex PCR, lists solely in-frame clones and lacks some. The sample holds around 8,000 clones, almost 85% seen once. As to this clone: Antigen unknown.

Sequenced material: unsorted PBMCs, taken 0.1 years after starting antiretroviral therapy. The sequence derives from a man aged 35 to 55 with HIV.

Here the CDR3 DNA reads TGTGCCAGCAGCTCCCTTTCCGAGCAGTTCTTC. This translates into CASSSLSEQFF. This chain uses TRBV7-2 with TRBJ2-1; D gene unclear. The CDR3 is made up of 11 amino acids. Trimming pared 4 bases from V and 10 bases from J, leaving 8 bases between. CDR1 is SGHTA and CDR2 is FQGNSA in the germline V gene.